One and the same sample provided the 21 T cell receptor beta chains below, sequenced in a study of shared clonotypes between healthy human individuals. Sequenced by immunoSEQ multiplex PCR; TCRdb stores in-frame clones only, minus some. The sample contains hundreds of thousands of clones, about 91% of which appear only once. Naive CD8 cells, CD45RO-negative and positively selected for CCR7, excluded terminally differentiated effector memory CD45RA+ cells. Sequencing input: naive CD8+ T cells sorted from blood. Receptors were obtained from a young man in good health.

This clone was picked up a small number of times. The V call is TRBV7-8, the J call TRBJ1-2; TRBD1 agrees at 10 bases. Germline V CDR1 and CDR2: SGHVS, FQNEAQ. V dropped 7 bases and J dropped 2; count of bases not matched to a gene: 4. This CDR3 spans 14 amino acids. CDR3 sequence: CASTPGQGNYGYTF. The CDR3 nucleotides read TGTGCCAGCACCCCGGGACAGGGGAACTATGGCTACACCTTC.

The chain recombines TRBV6-4 with TRBJ1-5; D is unclear. Germline V gives CDR1 MRHNA, CDR2 SNTAGT. The CDR3 length is 13 residues. Trimming cost V 6 bases and J 3 bases, with 9 bases left between them. The CDR3 reads CASRAGPNQPQHF. In DNA, the CDR3 is TGTGCCAGCAGGGCAGGCCCCAATCAGCCCCAGCATTTT.

CDR3 residues: CASSIDTSGSYNEQFF. The CDR3 DNA reads TGTGCCAGCAGTATCGATACTAGCGGGTCCTACAATGAGCAGTTCTTC. The rearrangement joins TRBV27 to TRBJ2-1; 9 bases fit TRBD2. Germline V gene sequence: CDR1 MNHEY, CDR2 SMNVEV (reference sequence). CDR3 length: 16 amino acids. The V segment lost 5 bases and the J segment 1 base; nucleotides outside the gene matches: 6.

The chain has TRBV7-9 and TRBJ2-3, with 8 bases fitting TRBD2. The V and J ends lost 5 bases and 5 bases, in that order; junction bases with no gene match: 12. The germline CDR1 and CDR2 sequences are SEHNR and FQNEAQ (reference sequence). The CDR3 has 16 residues. CDR3 sequence reads: CASSGVEAGEGDTQYF. CDR3 DNA: TGTGCCAGCAGCGGTGTCGAAGCGGGAGAGGGAGATACGCAGTATTTT.

The rearrangement links TRBV27 to TRBJ2-7; D is possibly TRBD1 or TRBD2 (6 bases each). The germline CDR1 and CDR2 sequences are MNHEY and SMNVEV (reference sequence). V lost 6 bases and J 7 bases, leaving 22 bases between the germline ends. The CDR3 length is 15 residues. The CDR3 protein is CASRQTGGLSREQYF. CDR3 nucleotide sequence: TGTGCCAGCAGACAGACAGGAGGGTTGTCGCGAGAGCAGTACTTC.

The chain has TRBV7-9 and TRBJ1-4, with a possible D match to TRBD1 (6 bases). Per germline, CDR1 SEHNR and CDR2 FQNEAQ (reference sequence). Trimming took off 0 bases at V and 2 bases at J, with 10 bases between the two ends. The CDR3 consists of 16 residues. The CDR3 here is CASSLATGRTNEKLFF. CDR3 coding DNA: TGTGCCAGCAGCTTAGCCACAGGGAGGACTAATGAAAAACTGTTTTTT.

V usage is TRBV28 and J usage is TRBJ2-3; 15 bases agree with TRBD2. Trimming at V came to 6 bases and at J to 4 bases, leaving 5 bases not matched to a gene. The CDR3 is made up of 16 amino acids. Per germline, CDR1 MDHEN and CDR2 SYDVKM. CDR3 residues: CASSSRTSGRADTQYF. CDR3 DNA: TGTGCCAGCAGCTCCCGGACTAGCGGGAGGGCAGATACGCAGTATTTT.

The chain is built from TRBV14 and TRBJ1-1; D is ambiguous. The CDR3 has 11 amino acids. Germline loops: CDR1 SGHDN, CDR2 FVKESK. V lost 8 bases to trimming and J lost 4 bases, with 8 bases between them. The CDR3 protein is CASGLGTEAFF. CDR3 sequence (DNA): TGTGCCAGCGGCCTGGGCACTGAAGCTTTCTTT.

This chain joins TRBV4-1 and TRBJ2-7, with D maybe TRBD1 (5 bases). The germline gives CDR1 MGHRA, CDR2 YSYEKL. The CDR3 is 17 residues long. V gave up 1 base and J gave up 0 bases, with 16 bases separating them. The CDR3 DNA sequence: TGCGCCAGCAGCCAAGTAGTTTCGACAGAGAGCTCCTACGAGCAGTACTTC. Translating gives CASSQVVSTESSYEQYF.

The chain is built from TRBV27 and TRBJ1-5, with D possibly TRBD1 on 5 matching bases. CDR1 is MNHEY and CDR2 is SMNVEV in the germline V gene (reference sequence). The CDR3 consists of 16 residues. The V end was cut by 6 bases, the J end by 0 bases, with 15 bases between. This CDR3 is CASRRGGDYSNQPQHF. The CDR3 nucleotides read TGTGCCAGCAGACGGGGAGGGGACTATAGCAATCAGCCCCAGCATTTT.

This clone came up a few times. This chain uses TRBV7-8 with TRBJ2-7; unclear D gene. Looked up from germline, CDR1 is SGHVS and CDR2 is FQNEAQ. The V end was cut by 5 bases, the J end by 0 bases, with 14 bases between. The CDR3 sequence is 15 residues long. As DNA, the CDR3 is TGTGCCAGCAGCGCGTCGAGCCGAAGCTCCTACGAGCAGTACTTC. Translating gives CASSASSRSSYEQYF.

The V and J genes are TRBV19 and TRBJ1-5; D not resolved. Germline CDR1 and CDR2: LNHDA and SQIVND (reference sequence). The V and J ends lost 5 bases and 3 bases respectively, with 5 bases between them. This CDR3 is 12 amino acids long. The CDR3: CASSAYNQPQHF. The CDR3 DNA is TGTGCCAGTAGTGCTTACAATCAGCCCCAGCATTTT. Full variable domain (remainder filled in from reference TRBV19 and TRBJ1-5): DGGITQSPKYLFRKEGQNVTLSCEQNLNHDAMYWYRQDPGQGLRLIYYSQIVNDFQKGDIAEGYSVSREKKESFPLTVTSAQKNPTAFYLCASSAYNQPQHFGDGTRLSIL.

This clone appeared a single time. V usage is TRBV4-3 and J usage is TRBJ1-2, with a weak D call TRBD1 (5 bases). V was cut by 0 bases and J by 8 bases, with 16 bases left in between. This CDR3 has 15 residues. Looked up from germline, CDR1 is LGHNA and CDR2 is YSLEER. The CDR3 region has the DNA TGCGCCAGCAGCCAAGATTTCAGGGTTCAAACGGGCTACACCTTC. Amino acid sequence: CASSQDFRVQTGYTF.

The J gene is TRBJ2-1, the V gene TRBV12-5, with a possible D match to TRBD2 (5 bases). The germline V and J ends were trimmed by 5 bases and 6 bases, with 11 bases remaining between them. Germline V gives CDR1 LGHNT, CDR2 FRNRAP. The CDR3 is 13 residues long. This CDR3 is CASGRSAANEQFF. The CDR3 DNA sequence: TGTGCTAGTGGTAGATCAGCGGCCAATGAGCAGTTCTTC. The full variable domain, rest sourced from reference TRBV12-5 and TRBJ2-1, is DARVTQTPRHKVTEMGQEVTMRCQPILGHNTVFWYRQTMMQGLELLAYFRNRAPLDDSGMPKDRFSAEMPDATLATLKIQPSEPRDSAVYFCASGRSAANEQFFGPGTRLTVL.

CDR3 DNA sequence: TGTGCCAGCATTCATTCCGGTAGGCGGGAGGGCCCGTTTCCAGATACGCAGTATTTT. This sequence encodes CASIHSGRREGPFPDTQYF. The gene calls are TRBV27 and TRBJ2-3, with 9 nucleotides matching TRBD2. The CDR3 extends over 19 amino acids. The J segment lost 4 bases and the V segment lost 7 bases, leaving 21 bases of the junction unmatched. CDR1 and CDR2 from the germline V gene are MNHEY and SMNVEV (reference sequence).

CDR3 in DNA: TGTGCCAGCAGTCCCCTGAACTCCAGGGGATTCTACGAGCAGTACTTC. Its translation: CASSPLNSRGFYEQYF. The chain employs TRBV27 and TRBJ2-7, with D possibly TRBD1 on 6 matching bases. The CDR3 has 16 residues. Germline values: CDR1 MNHEY, CDR2 SMNVEV (reference sequence). V was trimmed by 5 bases and J by 3 bases, leaving 20 bases between them.

This chain connects TRBV6-1 to TRBJ1-5, with 7 bases that match TRBD1. Germline trimming cut 7 bases from V and 2 bases from J; bases unmatched to any gene: 5. The CDR3 runs to 14 residues. Germline CDR1 is MNHNS and CDR2 is SASEGT. In DNA, the CDR3 is TGTGCCAGCAAGGCAGGGGGAGGCAATCAGCCCCAGCATTTT. Residues: CASKAGGGNQPQHF.

The rearrangement joins TRBV25-1 to TRBJ2-7, with 13 bases fitting TRBD2. CDR3 length: 17 residues. Unmatched junction bases numbered 8, after V lost 2 bases and J lost 4 bases. Germline V CDR1 and CDR2: MGHDK, SYGVNS. CDR3 amino acids: CASSETPGTSGIYEQYF. Written as DNA, the CDR3 is TGTGCCAGCAGTGAAACCCCCGGGACTAGCGGGATATACGAGCAGTACTTC.

The V call is TRBV4-2, the J call TRBJ2-3, with 11 bases aligning to TRBD1. The CDR3 spans 17 residues. With V trimmed by 2 bases and J by 4 bases, 8 bases remained unmatched. The germline V gene has CDR1 LGHNA and CDR2 YNFKEQ. CDR3 DNA sequence: TGTGCCAGCAGCCAAAGGACAGGGGGCGCCTTGTCAGATACGCAGTATTTT. It yields the protein CASSQRTGGALSDTQYF.

V and J are TRBV10-3 and TRBJ1-1, with a weak D call TRBD1 (5 bases). Germline CDR1 reads ENHRY; CDR2 reads SYGVKD. Between the trimmed V and J ends, which lost 0 bases and 3 bases, there was a span of 20 bases. The CDR3 sequence is 18 residues long. The CDR3 DNA sequence: TGTGCCATCAGTGAGTCGAAGGACATAAACAAACAGGACACTGAAGCTTTCTTT. It specifies CAISESKDINKQDTEAFF.

The chain links TRBV15 to TRBJ2-5; 14 bases fit TRBD2. Unmatched junction bases numbered 8, after V lost 4 bases and J lost 4 bases. The CDR3 consists of 17 residues. Germline CDR1 is LNHNV and CDR2 is YYDKDF (reference sequence). In nucleotides, the CDR3 is TGTGCCACCAGCATCACGGGACTAGCGGGAGTTGGAGAGACCCAGTACTTC. Its translation is CATSITGLAGVGETQYF.